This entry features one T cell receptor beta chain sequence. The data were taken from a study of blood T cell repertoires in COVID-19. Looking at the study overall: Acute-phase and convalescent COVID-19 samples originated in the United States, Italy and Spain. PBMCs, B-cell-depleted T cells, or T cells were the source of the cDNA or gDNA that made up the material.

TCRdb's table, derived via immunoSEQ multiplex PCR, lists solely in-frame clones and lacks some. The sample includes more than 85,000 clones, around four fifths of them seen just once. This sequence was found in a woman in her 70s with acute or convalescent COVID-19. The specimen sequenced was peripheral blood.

CDR3 loop: CASSEDGGPPYEQYF. DNA of the CDR3: TGTGCCAGCAGTGAAGACGGGGGGCCACCCTACGAGCAGTACTTC. The chain uses TRBV6-1 and TRBJ2-7, with D perhaps matching TRBD2 (7 bases). V lost 1 base and J 2 bases, leaving 12 bases between the germline ends. Germline V CDR1 and CDR2: MNHNS, SASEGT. This CDR3 region has 15 residues.